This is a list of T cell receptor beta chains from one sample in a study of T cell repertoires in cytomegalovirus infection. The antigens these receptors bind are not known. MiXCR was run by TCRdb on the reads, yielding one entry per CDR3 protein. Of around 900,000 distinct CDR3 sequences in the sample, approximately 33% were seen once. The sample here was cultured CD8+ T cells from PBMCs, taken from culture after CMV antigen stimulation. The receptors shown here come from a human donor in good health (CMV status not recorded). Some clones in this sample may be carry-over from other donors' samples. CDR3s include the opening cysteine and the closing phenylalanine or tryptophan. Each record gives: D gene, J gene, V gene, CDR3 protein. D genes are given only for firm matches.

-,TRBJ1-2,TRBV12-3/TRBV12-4,CASSFPGGPDYGYTF
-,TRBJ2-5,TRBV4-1,CASSQWTAQETQYF
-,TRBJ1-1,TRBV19,CASSIDTSIAEAFF
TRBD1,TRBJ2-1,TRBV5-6,CASRTAGTGGFEEQFF
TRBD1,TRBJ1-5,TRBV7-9,CASSLGQGAQHF
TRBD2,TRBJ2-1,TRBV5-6,CASSSEGFERGVYNEQFF
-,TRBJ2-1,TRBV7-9,CASSPVGGSSYNEQFF
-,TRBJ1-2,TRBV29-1,CSVEVGRYGYTF
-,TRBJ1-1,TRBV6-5,CASSYILNTEAFF
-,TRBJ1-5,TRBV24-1,CATSDFREGNQPQHF
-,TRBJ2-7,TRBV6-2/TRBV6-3,CASSYWQDSYEQYF
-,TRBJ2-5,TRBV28,CASSLFSVQETQYF
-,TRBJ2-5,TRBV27,CASSFGGRPQETQYF
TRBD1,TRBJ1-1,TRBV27,CASSKTRGHLFAEAFF
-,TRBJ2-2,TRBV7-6,CASSFSETANREELFF
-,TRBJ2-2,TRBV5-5,CASSAFQGIETGELFF
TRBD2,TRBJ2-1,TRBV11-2,CASSSWTSGSYNEQFF
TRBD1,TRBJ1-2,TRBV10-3,CAISARTGDGYGYTF
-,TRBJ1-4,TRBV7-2,CASSLATGEKLFF
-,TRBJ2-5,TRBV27,CASSSYQGPGETQYF
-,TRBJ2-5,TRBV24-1,CATRRPRLSETQYF
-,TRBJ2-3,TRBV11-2,CASSLVGSAADTQYF
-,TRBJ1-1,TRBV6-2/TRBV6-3,CASSYTRTEAFF
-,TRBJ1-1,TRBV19,CASSTGTEAFF
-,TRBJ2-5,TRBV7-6,CASSLVESPRETQYF
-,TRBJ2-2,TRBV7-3,CASSTVRRGNTGELFF
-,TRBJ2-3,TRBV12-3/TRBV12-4,CASSLRGGKPDTQYF
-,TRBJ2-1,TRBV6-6,CASRPGRVYNEQFF
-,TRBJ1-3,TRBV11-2,CASSLDWLSGNTIYF
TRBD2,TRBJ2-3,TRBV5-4,CASSAGEAGRPTDTQYF
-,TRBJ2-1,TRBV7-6,CASSLPGSREQFF